This T cell receptor beta chain is drawn from a study of T cell repertoires and Cas9 in healthy adults. The method was immunoSEQ multiplex PCR; TCRdb's version includes in-frame clones alone and lacks a portion of them. In the table there are tens of thousands of clones, about 90% of which are singletons. This CDR3 is built from 13 residues. V lost 5 bases, J lost 5 bases, and 10 bases lay in between. Germline CDR1 is SGHAT and CDR2 is FQNNGV. The sequence derives from a human donor in good health. Sequences were obtained from CD4+ effector T cells (CD127+, CD25-, CD137-, CD154-) from PBMCs; culture status not recorded. The chain links TRBV11-2 to TRBJ1-5; D call uncertain. The CDR3, as DNA: TGTGCCAGCAGCGCGACGGACTATCAGCCCCAGCATTTT. Translated, it gives CASSATDYQPQHF.